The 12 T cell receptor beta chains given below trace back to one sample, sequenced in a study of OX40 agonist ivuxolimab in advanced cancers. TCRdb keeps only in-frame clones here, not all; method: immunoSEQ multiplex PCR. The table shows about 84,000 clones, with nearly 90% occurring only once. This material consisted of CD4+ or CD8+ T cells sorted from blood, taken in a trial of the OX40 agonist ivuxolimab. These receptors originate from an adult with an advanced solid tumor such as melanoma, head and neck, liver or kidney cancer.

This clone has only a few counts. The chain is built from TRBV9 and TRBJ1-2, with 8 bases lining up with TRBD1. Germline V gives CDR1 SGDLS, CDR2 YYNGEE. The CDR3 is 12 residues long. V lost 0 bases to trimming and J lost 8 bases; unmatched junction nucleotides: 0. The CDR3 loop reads CASSVGQGGYTF. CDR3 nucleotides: TGTGCCAGCAGCGTAGGACAGGGGGGCTACACCTTC.

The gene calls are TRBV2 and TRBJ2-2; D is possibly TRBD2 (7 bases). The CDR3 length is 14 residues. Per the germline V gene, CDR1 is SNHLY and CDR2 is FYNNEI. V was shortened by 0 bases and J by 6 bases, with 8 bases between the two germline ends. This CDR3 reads CASSEAGGPGELFF. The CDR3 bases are TGTGCCAGCAGTGAAGCGGGGGGGCCCGGGGAGCTGTTTTTT.

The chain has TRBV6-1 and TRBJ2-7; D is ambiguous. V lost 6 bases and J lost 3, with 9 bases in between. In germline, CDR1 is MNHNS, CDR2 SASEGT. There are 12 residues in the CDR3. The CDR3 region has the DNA TGTGCCAGCAGGATGAGTTTCTACGAGCAGTACTTC. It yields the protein CASRMSFYEQYF.

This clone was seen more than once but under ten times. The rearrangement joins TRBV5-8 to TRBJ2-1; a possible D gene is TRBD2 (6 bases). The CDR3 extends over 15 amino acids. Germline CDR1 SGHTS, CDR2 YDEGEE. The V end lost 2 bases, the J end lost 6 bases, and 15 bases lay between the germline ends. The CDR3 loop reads CASSFRTTRPNEQFF. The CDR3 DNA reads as TGTGCCAGCAGCTTCAGGACTACCCGCCCCAATGAGCAGTTCTTC.

The CDR3, as DNA: TGCGCCAGCAGCTTGCCGGCAGCAACTAATGAAAAACTGTTTTTT. Amino acid sequence: CASSLPAATNEKLFF. The rearrangement joins TRBV5-1 to TRBJ1-4, with D unclear. Trimming cost V 1 base and J 0 bases, with 7 bases left between them. The CDR3 has 15 residues. Germline V lookup: CDR1 SGHRS, CDR2 YFSETQ. Drawing the rest from reference TRBV5-1 and TRBJ1-4, the complete variable domain is KAGVTQTPRYLIKTRGQQVTLSCSPISGHRSVSWYQQTPGQGLQFLFEYFSETQRNKGNFPGRFSGRQFSNSRSEMNVSTLELGDSALYLCASSLPAATNEKLFFGSGTQLSVL.

The CDR3 spells CSVHLGTPNYGYTF. CDR3 DNA: TGCAGCGTTCACCTGGGCACGCCTAACTATGGCTACACCTTC. The chain recombines TRBV29-1 with TRBJ1-2; the D is unclear. The length of the CDR3 is 14 residues. The V and J ends lost 5 bases and 0 bases respectively, with 13 bases between them. Germline V CDR1 and CDR2: SQVTM, ANQGSEA.

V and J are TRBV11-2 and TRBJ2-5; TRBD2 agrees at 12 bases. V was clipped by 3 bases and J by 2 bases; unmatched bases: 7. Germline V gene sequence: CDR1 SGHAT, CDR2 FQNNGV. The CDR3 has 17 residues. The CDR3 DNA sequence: TGTGCCAGCAGCTTTAGCCTAGCGGGAGGGAGGCAAGAGACCCAGTACTTC. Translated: CASSFSLAGGRQETQYF.

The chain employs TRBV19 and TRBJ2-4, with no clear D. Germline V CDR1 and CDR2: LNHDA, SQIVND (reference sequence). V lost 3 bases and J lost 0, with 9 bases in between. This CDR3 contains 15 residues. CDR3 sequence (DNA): TGTGCCAGTAGTATCCCCTACTTAGCCAAAAACATTCAGTACTTC. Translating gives CASSIPYLAKNIQYF.

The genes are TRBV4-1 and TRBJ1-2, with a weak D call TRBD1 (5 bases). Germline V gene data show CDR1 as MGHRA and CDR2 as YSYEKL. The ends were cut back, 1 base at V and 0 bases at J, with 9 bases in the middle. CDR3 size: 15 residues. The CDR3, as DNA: TGCGCCAGCAGCCAAGGAGCACAGGCTAACTATGGCTACACCTTC. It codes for CASSQGAQANYGYTF.

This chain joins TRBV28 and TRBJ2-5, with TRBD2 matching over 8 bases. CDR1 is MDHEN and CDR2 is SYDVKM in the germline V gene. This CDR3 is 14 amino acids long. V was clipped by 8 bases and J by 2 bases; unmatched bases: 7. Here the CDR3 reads CASARGGFQETQYF. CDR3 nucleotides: TGTGCCAGCGCCCGGGGGGGGTTTCAAGAGACCCAGTACTTC.

CDR3 in amino acids: CASSSRQGARGYTF. The CDR3 coding sequence is TGTGCCAGCAGCTCACGACAGGGGGCGCGAGGCTACACCTTC. The rearrangement joins TRBV7-2 to TRBJ1-2, with TRBD1 matching 10 bases. The CDR3 loop spans 14 amino acids. Germline assignment: CDR1 SGHTA and CDR2 FQGNSA. With 4 bases clipped from V and 8 bases from J, the junction kept 7 bases outside the gene matches.

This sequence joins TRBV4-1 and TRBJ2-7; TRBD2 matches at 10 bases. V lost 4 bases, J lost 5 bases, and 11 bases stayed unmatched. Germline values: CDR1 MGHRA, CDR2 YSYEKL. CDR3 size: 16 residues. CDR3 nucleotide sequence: TGCGCCAGCAGCCGACTCCCTAGCGGGAGCCAAGACGAGCAGTACTTC. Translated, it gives CASSRLPSGSQDEQYF.